The present TCR beta chain was sequenced within a study of CD8 T cells in Susac syndrome. With random hexamers, about 0.45 to 1 ug RNA was reverse transcribed. TCRdb fed the immunoSEQ multiplex PCR reads into MiXCR, producing one record per CDR3 protein. This table holds under 550,000 distinct CDR3 sequences, 75% to 90% found once. TEMRA cells were FACS-enriched, with CD8+ and CD4+ T cells isolated negatively. The sequenced sample was CD8+ T cells from PBMCs. This clonotype was sampled from a human donor with multiple sclerosis.

The CDR3 DNA sequence: TGTGCCAGCAGCGCGACAGGGGGCGCGAATGGCTACACCTTC. This sequence encodes CASSATGGANGYTF. This chain joins TRBV27 and TRBJ1-2; 10 bases match TRBD1. Germline values: CDR1 MNHEY, CDR2 SMNVEV (reference sequence). After removal of 6 bases from V and 6 bases from J, the junction contained 7 bases not matched to a gene. The CDR3 covers 14 residues.